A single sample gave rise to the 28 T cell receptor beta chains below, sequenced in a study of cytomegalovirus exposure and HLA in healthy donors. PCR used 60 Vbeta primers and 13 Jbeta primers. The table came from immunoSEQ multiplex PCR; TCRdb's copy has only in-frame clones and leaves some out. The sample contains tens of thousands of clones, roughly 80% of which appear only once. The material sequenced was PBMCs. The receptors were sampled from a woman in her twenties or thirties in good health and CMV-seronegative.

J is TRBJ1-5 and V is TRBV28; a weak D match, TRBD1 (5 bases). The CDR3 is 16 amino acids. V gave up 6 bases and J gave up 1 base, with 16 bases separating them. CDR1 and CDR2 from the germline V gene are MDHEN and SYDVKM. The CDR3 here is CASRTRGIGSNQPQHF. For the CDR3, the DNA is TGTGCCAGCAGAACACGGGGGATTGGGAGCAATCAGCCCCAGCATTTT.

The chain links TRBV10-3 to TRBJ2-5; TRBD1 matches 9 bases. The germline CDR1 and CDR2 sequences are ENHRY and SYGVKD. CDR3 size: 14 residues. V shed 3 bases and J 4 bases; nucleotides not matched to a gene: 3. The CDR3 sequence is CAISDGTGRETQYF. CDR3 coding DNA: TGTGCCATCAGTGATGGGACAGGGAGAGAGACCCAGTACTTC.

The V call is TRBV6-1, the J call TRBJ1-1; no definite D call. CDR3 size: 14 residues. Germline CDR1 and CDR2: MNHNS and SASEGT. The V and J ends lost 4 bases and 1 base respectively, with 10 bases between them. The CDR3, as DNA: TGTGCCAGCAGTGTTGGTCAGGAGAACACTGAAGCTTTCTTT. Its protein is CASSVGQENTEAFF.

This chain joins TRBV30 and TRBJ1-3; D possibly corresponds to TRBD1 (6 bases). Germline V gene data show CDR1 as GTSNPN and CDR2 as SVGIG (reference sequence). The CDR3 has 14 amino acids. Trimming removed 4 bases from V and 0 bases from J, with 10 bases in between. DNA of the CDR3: TGTGCCTGGAATGGGGGCCTCTCTGGAAACACCATATATTTT. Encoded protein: CAWNGGLSGNTIYF.

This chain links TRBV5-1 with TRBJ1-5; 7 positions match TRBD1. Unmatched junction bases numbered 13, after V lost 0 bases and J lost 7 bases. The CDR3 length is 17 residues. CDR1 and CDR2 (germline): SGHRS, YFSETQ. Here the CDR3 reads CASSLGSSDRARQPQHF. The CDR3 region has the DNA TGCGCCAGCAGCTTGGGATCCTCCGACAGGGCCCGCCAGCCCCAGCATTTT.

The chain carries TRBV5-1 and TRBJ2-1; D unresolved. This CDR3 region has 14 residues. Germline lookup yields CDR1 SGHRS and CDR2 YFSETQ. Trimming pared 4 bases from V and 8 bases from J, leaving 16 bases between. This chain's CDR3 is CASSHPERPYEQFF. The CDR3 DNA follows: TGCGCCAGCAGCCACCCGGAGAGACCCTATGAGCAGTTCTTC. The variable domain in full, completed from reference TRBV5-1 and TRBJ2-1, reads KAGVTQTPRYLIKTRGQQVTLSCSPISGHRSVSWYQQTPGQGLQFLFEYFSETQRNKGNFPGRFSGRQFSNSRSEMNVSTLELGDSALYLCASSHPERPYEQFFGPGTRLTVL.

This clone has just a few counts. Written as DNA, the CDR3 is TGTGCCAGCCTTATGGGCAGGGGGCGATTGGGAGGCTACACCTTC. This encodes CASLMGRGRLGGYTF. The chain employs TRBV6-1 and TRBJ1-2, with TRBD1 matching over 8 bases. Germline V gene lookup returns CDR1 MNHNS and CDR2 SASEGT. Losses at the gene ends were 8 bases for V and 8 bases for J; bases not matched to a gene: 16. This CDR3 has 15 residues.

CDR3 sequence: CASSLRSRGEQYF. CDR3 nucleotide sequence: TGTGCCAGCAGCTTAAGATCGCGGGGCGAGCAGTACTTC. The chain employs TRBV7-6 and TRBJ2-7, with a possible D match to TRBD2 (6 bases). CDR1 and CDR2 from the germline V gene are SGHVS and FNYEAQ. Trimming shortened V by 2 bases and J by 6 bases, and 11 bases separated the two germline ends. The CDR3 covers 13 residues.

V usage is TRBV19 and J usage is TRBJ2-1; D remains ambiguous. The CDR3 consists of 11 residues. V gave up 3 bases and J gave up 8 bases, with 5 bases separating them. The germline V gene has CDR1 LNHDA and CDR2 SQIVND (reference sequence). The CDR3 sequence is CASSISDEQFF. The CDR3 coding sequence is TGTGCCAGTAGTATCTCAGATGAGCAGTTCTTC.

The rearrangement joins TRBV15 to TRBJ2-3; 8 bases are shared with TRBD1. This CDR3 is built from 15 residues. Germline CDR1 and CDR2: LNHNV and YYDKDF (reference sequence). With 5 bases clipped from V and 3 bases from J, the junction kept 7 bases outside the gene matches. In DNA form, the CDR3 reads TGTGCCACCAGCGCTAGGACAGGGAGGACAGATACGCAGTATTTT. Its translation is CATSARTGRTDTQYF.

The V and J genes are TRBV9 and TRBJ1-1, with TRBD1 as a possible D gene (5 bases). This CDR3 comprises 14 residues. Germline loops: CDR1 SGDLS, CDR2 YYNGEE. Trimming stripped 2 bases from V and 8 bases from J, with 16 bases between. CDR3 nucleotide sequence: TGTGCCAGCAGCGTTCTCCCCAGGGATAGGGAAGCTTTCTTT. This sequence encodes CASSVLPRDREAFF.

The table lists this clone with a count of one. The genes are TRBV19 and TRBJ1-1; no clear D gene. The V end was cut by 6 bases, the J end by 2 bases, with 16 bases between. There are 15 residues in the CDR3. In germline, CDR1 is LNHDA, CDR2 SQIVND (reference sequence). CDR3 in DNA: TGTGCCAGTAGAGACTTCCGGGAATTTAACACTGAAGCTTTCTTT. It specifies CASRDFREFNTEAFF.

The CDR3 DNA is TGCGCCAGCAGCCAAGAGGGACAGGGGGTTAATTCACCCCTCCACTTT. Protein: CASSQEGQGVNSPLHF. The rearrangement links TRBV4-1 to TRBJ1-6, with 11 bases fitting TRBD1. The CDR3 sequence is 16 residues long. Germline assignment: CDR1 MGHRA and CDR2 YSYEKL. V trimming: 0 bases; J trimming: 6 bases; junction bases outside the gene matches: 1.

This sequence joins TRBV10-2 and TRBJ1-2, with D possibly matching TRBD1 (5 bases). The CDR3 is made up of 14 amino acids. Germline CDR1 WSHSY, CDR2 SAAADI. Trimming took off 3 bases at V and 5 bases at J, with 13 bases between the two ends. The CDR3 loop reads CASSESPGNYGYTF. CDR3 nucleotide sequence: TGCGCCAGCAGTGAAAGTCCAGGGAATTATGGCTACACCTTC.

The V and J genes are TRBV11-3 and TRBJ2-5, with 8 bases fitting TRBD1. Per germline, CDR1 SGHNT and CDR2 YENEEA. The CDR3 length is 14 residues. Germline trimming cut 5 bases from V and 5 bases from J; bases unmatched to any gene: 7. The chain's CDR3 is CASSPRGRRETQYF. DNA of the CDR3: TGTGCCAGCAGCCCCAGGGGGCGGCGGGAGACCCAGTACTTC.

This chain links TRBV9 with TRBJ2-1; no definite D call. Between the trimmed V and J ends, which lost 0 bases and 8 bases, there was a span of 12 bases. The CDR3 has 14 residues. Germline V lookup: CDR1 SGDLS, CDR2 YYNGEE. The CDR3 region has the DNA TGTGCCAGCAGCGTAGGTCTGTGGCAGGATGAGCAGTTCTTC. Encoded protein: CASSVGLWQDEQFF.

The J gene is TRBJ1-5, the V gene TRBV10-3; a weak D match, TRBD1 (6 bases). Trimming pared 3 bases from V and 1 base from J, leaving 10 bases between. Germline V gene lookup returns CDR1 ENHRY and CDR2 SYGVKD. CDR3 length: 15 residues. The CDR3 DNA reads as TGTGCCATCAGTGACCGGGACACCAGCAATCAGCCCCAGCATTTT. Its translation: CAISDRDTSNQPQHF.

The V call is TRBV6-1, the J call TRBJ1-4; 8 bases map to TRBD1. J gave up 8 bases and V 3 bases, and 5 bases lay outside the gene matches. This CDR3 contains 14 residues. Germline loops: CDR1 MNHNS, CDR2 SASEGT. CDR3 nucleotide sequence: TGTGCCAGCAGTGATCAGGGGGCCGGGGAAAAACTGTTTTTT. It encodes CASSDQGAGEKLFF.

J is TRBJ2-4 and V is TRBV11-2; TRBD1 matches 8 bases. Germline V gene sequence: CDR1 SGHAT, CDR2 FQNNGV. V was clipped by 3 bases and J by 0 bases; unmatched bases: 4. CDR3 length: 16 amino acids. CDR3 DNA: TGTGCCAGCAGCTTTAGGGACAGGTTAGCCAAAAACATTCAGTACTTC. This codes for CASSFRDRLAKNIQYF.

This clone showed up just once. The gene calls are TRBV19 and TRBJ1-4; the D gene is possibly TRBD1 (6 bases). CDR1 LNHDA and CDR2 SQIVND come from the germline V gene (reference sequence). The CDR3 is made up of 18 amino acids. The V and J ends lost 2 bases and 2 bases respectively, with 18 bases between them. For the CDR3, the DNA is TGTGCCAGTAGTATAAGAGGGGGTCGGCAGGGGACTAATGAAAAACTGTTTTTT. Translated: CASSIRGGRQGTNEKLFF.

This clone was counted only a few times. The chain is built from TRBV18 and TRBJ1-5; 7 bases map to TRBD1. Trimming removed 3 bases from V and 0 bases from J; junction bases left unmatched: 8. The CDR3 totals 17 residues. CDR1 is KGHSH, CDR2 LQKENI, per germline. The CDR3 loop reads CASSPNRQGYSNQPQHF. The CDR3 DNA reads TGTGCCAGCTCACCGAATCGACAGGGCTATAGCAATCAGCCCCAGCATTTT.

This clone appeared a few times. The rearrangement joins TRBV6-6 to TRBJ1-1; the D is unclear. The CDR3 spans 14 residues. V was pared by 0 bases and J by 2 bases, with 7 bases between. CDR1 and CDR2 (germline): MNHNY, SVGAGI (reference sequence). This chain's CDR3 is CASSYSRGNTEAFF. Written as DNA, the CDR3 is TGTGCCAGCAGTTACTCGCGAGGTAACACTGAAGCTTTCTTT.

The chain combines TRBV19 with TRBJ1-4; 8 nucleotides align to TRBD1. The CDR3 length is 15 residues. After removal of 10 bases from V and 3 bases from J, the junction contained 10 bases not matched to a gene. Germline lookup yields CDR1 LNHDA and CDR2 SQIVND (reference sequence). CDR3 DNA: TGTGCCACCGGACAGGGCGGAGGAGCTAATGAAAAACTGTTTTTT. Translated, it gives CATGQGGGANEKLFF.

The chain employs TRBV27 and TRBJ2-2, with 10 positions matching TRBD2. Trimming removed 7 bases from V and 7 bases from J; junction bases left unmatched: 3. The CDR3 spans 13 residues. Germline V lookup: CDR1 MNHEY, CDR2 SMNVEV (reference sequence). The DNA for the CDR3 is TGTGCCAGCAAGCGGGGGGGTTTCGGGGAGCTGTTTTTT. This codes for CASKRGGFGELFF.

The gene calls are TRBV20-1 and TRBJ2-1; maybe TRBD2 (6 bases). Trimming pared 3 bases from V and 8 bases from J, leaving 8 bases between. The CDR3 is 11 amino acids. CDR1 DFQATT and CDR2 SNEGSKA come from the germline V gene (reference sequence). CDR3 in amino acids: CSASGEDEQFF. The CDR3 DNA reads TGCAGTGCTAGCGGGGAGGATGAGCAGTTCTTC.

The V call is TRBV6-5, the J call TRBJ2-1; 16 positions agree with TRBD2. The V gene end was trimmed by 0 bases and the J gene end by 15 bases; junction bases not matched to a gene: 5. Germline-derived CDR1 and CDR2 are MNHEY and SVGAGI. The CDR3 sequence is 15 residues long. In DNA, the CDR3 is TGTGCCAGCAGTTACTCGGGACTAGCGGGGGGGCCGCGGTTCTTC. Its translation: CASSYSGLAGGPRFF.

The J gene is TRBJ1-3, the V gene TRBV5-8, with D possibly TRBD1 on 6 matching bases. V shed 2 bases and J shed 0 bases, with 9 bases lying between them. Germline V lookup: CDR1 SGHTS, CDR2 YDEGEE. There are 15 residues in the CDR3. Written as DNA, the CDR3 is TGTGCCAGCAGCTTAACAGGGACCTCTGGAAACACCATATATTTT. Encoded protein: CASSLTGTSGNTIYF.

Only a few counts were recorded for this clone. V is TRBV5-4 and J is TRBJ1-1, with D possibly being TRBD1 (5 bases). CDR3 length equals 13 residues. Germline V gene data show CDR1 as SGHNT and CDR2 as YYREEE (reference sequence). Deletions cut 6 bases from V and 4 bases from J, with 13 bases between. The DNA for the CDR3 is TGTGCCAGCACCACACCAGGGCTCACTGAAGCTTTCTTT. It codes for CASTTPGLTEAFF.